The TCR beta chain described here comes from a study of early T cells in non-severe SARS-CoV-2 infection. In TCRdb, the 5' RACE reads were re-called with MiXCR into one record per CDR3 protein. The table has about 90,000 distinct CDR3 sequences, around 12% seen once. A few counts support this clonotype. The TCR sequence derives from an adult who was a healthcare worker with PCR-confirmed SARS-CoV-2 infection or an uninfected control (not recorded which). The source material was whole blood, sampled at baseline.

The CDR3 region is CASRRDSGTTEAFF. In nucleotides, the CDR3 is TGTGCCAGCAGGCGGGACAGCGGGACCACTGAAGCTTTCTTT. The chain recombines TRBV12-3 or TRBV12-4 with TRBJ1-1, with 7 positions matching TRBD1. The CDR3 is 14 amino acids. The V segment lost 6 bases and the J segment 4 bases; nucleotides outside the gene matches: 8.